Below are 10 T cell receptor beta chains sequenced from a single sample in a study of response to subunit inactivated influenza vaccine. One entry per CDR3 protein, called by TCRdb with MiXCR from the RT-PCR reads. The table has 650,000 to 800,000 distinct CDR3 sequences, 11% to 15% seen once; the top ten hold less than 7%. The sequencing used PBMCs from blood, collected approximately 15 days before vaccination. These receptors originate from a man aged 50-60 years who received an inactivated influenza vaccine.

This clonotype was found a few times. The gene calls are TRBV28 and TRBJ2-2; D is tentatively TRBD1 or TRBD2 (5 bases each). Germline-derived CDR1 and CDR2 are MDHEN and SYDVKM. Trimming took off 6 bases at V and 6 bases at J, with 26 bases between the two ends. The CDR3 spans 18 residues. CDR3 in DNA: TGTGCCAGCAGGCTATGGGGGACGACGCTTGGGGGTTCCGGGGAGCTGTTTTTT. Translated: CASRLWGTTLGGSGELFF.

This clonotype has more than one count but fewer than ten. The chain employs TRBV15 and TRBJ1-6, with D perhaps TRBD1 (6 bases). Germline loops: CDR1 LNHNV, CDR2 YYDKDF (reference sequence). The CDR3 sequence is 15 residues long. V lost 0 bases, J lost 9 bases, and 12 bases lay in between. This chain's CDR3 is CATSRDVRGGSPLHF. The CDR3 coding sequence is TGTGCCACCAGCAGAGATGTCAGGGGAGGTTCACCCCTCCACTTT.

This clonotype has a handful of counts. The V gene is TRBV20-1, the J gene TRBJ1-5; D ambiguous. Deletions cut 1 base from V and 6 bases from J, with 10 bases between. Per the germline V gene, CDR1 is DFQATT and CDR2 is SNEGSKA (reference sequence). CDR3 length: 13 residues. The CDR3 DNA reads TGCAGTGCTAGAGGGGCCTTTACTCAGCCCCAGCATTTT. It specifies CSARGAFTQPQHF.

This clonotype was detected a few times. The rearrangement joins TRBV4-3 to TRBJ2-6; tentatively, D is TRBD1 (5 bases). Trimming took off 1 base at V and 0 bases at J, with 16 bases between the two ends. Per the germline V gene, CDR1 is LGHNA and CDR2 is YSLEER. The CDR3 has 19 amino acids. This chain's CDR3 is CASSQALQASSSGANVLTF. The CDR3 DNA sequence: TGCGCCAGCAGCCAAGCTTTACAGGCCTCCTCCTCTGGGGCCAACGTCCTGACTTTC.

This clonotype showed up just a few times. This chain links TRBV20-1 with TRBJ2-1; D not resolved. The CDR3 has 13 amino acids. Germline-derived CDR1 and CDR2 are DFQATT and SNEGSKA (reference sequence). V was trimmed by 5 bases and J by 5 bases, leaving 13 bases between them. CDR3 DNA sequence: TGCAGTGCTCCATCCGCGGCTCACAATGAGCAGTTCTTC. Translating it yields CSAPSAAHNEQFF.

Only a few counts were recorded for this clonotype. This chain joins TRBV24-1 and TRBJ2-1; TRBD1 might be the D (6 bases). V gave up 3 bases and J gave up 3 bases, with 20 bases separating them. The CDR3 contains 18 residues. Per the germline V gene, CDR1 is KGHDR and CDR2 is SFDVKD. DNA of the CDR3: TGTGCCACCAGTGATGCTTACAGGGCCCAACCTAACTACAATGAGCAGTTCTTC. Its translation is CATSDAYRAQPNYNEQFF.

This clonotype was observed many times. The chain couples TRBV12-3 or TRBV12-4 to TRBJ1-2; the D gene is possibly TRBD1 (5 bases). The length of the CDR3 is 13 residues. The germline V and J ends were trimmed by 6 bases and 6 bases, with 14 bases remaining between them. CDR3 nucleotides: TGTGCCAGCAGCCGAAGGGTGGGGGATGGCTACACCTTC. Its translation is CASSRRVGDGYTF.

The V gene is TRBV12-3 or TRBV12-4, the J gene TRBJ1-5; D remains unclear. The DNA end favors TRBJ2-3, so the J call may be wrong. The CDR3 contains 16 residues. The CDR3 sequence is CASSSSRVLSNQPQYF. CDR3 in DNA: TGTGCCAGCAGTAGCTCCCGGGTCCTGAGCAATCAGCCCCAGTATTTT.

This clonotype was recorded a few times. The V and J genes are TRBV6-1 and TRBJ1-4, with D tentatively TRBD1 (5 bases). V lost 7 bases and J lost 8, with 17 bases in between. The CDR3 spans 14 residues. CDR1 and CDR2 from the germline V gene are MNHNS and SASEGT. In nucleotides, the CDR3 is TGTGCCAGCACCCAGGGACTGGGGGGGGAAAAACTGTTTTTT. Amino acids: CASTQGLGGEKLFF.

There are many counts of this clonotype. This chain joins TRBV7-2 and TRBJ1-2, with 8 bases identical to TRBD1. This CDR3 has 16 residues. Germline V CDR1 and CDR2: SGHTA, FQGNSA. The J segment lost 6 bases and the V segment lost 1 base, leaving 10 bases of the junction unmatched. CDR3 DNA: TGTGCCAGCAGCTTAGATTTTTGGACAGGGAATGATGGCTACACCTTC. Its protein product is CASSLDFWTGNDGYTF.